This entry features one T cell receptor beta chain sequence. This specimen belongs to a study of blood T cell repertoires in COVID-19. This CDR3 region has 14 residues. CDR1 is SEHNR and CDR2 is FQNEAQ in the germline V gene (reference sequence). The ends lost 1 base at V and 8 bases at J; junction bases unmatched: 2. TCRdb keeps only in-frame clones here, not all; method: immunoSEQ multiplex PCR. The profile covers 100,000 or so clones, with around 84% appearing a single time and approximately 12% taken by the ten largest. The chain is built from TRBV7-9 and TRBJ1-4, with 9 bases matching TRBD1. The receptor was derived from a woman in her fifties or sixties in a cohort sampled during active or convalescent COVID-19. What was sequenced was peripheral blood. CDR3 in amino acids: CASSLGQGDEKLFF. The CDR3 region has the DNA TGTGCCAGCAGCTTAGGACAGGGGGACGAAAAACTGTTTTTT.